This T cell receptor beta chain was sequenced during a study of shared clonotypes between healthy human individuals. Sequencing used immunoSEQ multiplex PCR; TCRdb keeps in-frame clones, though not all of them. The sample includes under 1 million clones, almost 95% seen only once; the top ten take under 30%. Terminally differentiated effector memory CD45RA+ cells were excluded by CCR7 positive selection of CD45RO-negative cells. From germline, CDR1 is MNHEY and CDR2 SMNVEV (reference sequence). This CDR3 spans 14 amino acids. V was shortened by 7 bases and J by 4 bases, with 13 bases between the two germline ends.

This receptor was taken from a man aged 25 to 40 in good health. V gene TRBV27 combines with J gene TRBJ1-4; TRBD1 is a possible D gene (5 bases). Material: naive CD8+ T cells sorted from blood. CDR3 sequence reads: CASTTAGLNEKLFF. In DNA, the CDR3 is TGTGCCAGCACGACGGCGGGACTTAATGAAAAACTGTTTTTT.